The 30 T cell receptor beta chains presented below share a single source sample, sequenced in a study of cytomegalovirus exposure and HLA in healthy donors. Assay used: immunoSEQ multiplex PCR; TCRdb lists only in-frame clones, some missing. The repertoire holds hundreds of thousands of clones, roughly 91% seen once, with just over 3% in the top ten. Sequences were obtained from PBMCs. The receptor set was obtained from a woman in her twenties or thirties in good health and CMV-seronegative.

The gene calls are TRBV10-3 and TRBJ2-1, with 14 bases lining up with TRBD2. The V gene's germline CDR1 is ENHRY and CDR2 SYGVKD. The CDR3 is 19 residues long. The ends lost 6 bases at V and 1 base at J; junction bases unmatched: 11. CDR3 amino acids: CAIRAGTSGRKGSYNEQFF. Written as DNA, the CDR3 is TGTGCCATCAGAGCCGGGACTAGCGGGAGAAAAGGGTCCTACAATGAGCAGTTCTTC.

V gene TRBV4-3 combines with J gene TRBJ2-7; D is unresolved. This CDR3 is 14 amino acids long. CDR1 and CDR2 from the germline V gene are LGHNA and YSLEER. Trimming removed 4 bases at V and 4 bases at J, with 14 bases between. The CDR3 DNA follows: TGCGCCAGCAGCCTCGGTGGGGAAGAATACGAGCAGTACTTC. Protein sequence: CASSLGGEEYEQYF.

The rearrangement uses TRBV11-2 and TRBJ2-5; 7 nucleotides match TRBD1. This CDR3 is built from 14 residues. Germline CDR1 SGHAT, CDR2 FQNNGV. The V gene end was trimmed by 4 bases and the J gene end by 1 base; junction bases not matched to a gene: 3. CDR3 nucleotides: TGTGCCAGCAGCTCGACAGGGTCCCAAGAGACCCAGTACTTC. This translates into CASSSTGSQETQYF.

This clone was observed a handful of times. The CDR3 DNA follows: TGCGCCAGCAGCCAAGATTGGCGGGAGGTATCCTACGAGCAGTACTTC. Translated, it gives CASSQDWREVSYEQYF. The rearrangement joins TRBV4-1 to TRBJ2-7; TRBD2 agrees at 8 bases. Unmatched junction bases numbered 5, after V lost 0 bases and J lost 1 base. Germline-derived CDR1 and CDR2 are MGHRA and YSYEKL. The CDR3 is 16 amino acids.

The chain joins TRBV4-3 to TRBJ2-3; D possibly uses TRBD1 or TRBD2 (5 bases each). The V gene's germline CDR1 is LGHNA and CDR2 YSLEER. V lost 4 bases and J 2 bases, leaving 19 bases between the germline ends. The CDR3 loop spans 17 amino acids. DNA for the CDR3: TGCGCCAGCAGCCCGGAACGGGACCCCTTCCCCACAGATACGCAGTATTTT. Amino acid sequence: CASSPERDPFPTDTQYF.

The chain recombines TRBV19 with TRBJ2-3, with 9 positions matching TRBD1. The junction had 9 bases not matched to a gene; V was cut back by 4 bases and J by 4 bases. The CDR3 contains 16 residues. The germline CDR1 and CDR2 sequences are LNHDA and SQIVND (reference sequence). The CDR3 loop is CASSTRDRDLADTQYF. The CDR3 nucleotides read TGTGCCAGTAGTACCCGGGACAGGGATTTGGCAGATACGCAGTATTTT. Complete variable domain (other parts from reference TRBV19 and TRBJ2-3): DGGITQSPKYLFRKEGQNVTLSCEQNLNHDAMYWYRQDPGQGLRLIYYSQIVNDFQKGDIAEGYSVSREKKESFPLTVTSAQKNPTAFYLCASSTRDRDLADTQYFGPGTRLTVL.

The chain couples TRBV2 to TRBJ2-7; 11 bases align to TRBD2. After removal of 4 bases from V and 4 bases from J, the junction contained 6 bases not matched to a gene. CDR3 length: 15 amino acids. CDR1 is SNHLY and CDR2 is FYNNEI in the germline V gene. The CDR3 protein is CASSAVAGGIYEQYF. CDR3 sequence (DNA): TGTGCCAGCAGTGCGGTAGCGGGAGGGATTTACGAGCAGTACTTC.

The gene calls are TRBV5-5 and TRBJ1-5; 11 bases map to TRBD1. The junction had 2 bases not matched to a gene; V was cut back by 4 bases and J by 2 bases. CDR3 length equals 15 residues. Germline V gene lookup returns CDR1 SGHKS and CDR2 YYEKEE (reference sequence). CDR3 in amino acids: CASSLGQGGNQPQHF. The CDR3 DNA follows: TGTGCCAGCAGCCTGGGACAGGGGGGCAATCAGCCCCAGCATTTT.

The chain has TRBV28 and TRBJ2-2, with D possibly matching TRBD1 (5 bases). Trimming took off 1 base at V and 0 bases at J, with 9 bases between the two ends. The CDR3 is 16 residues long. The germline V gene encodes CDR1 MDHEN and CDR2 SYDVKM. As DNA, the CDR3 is TGTGCCAGCAGTTTATATGACAGCACGAACACCGGGGAGCTGTTTTTT. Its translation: CASSLYDSTNTGELFF.

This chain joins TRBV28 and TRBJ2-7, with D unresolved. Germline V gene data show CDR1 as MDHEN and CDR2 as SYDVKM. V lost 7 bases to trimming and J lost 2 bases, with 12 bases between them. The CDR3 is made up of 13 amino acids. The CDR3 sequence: CASTGPNPYEQYF. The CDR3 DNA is TGTGCCAGCACCGGGCCCAACCCCTACGAGCAGTACTTC.

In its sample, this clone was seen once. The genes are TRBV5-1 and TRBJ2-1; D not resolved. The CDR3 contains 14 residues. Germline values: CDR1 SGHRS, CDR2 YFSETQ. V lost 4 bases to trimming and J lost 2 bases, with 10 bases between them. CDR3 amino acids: CASSLGEPYNEQFF. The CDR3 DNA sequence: TGCGCCAGCAGCCTAGGAGAACCCTACAATGAGCAGTTCTTC.

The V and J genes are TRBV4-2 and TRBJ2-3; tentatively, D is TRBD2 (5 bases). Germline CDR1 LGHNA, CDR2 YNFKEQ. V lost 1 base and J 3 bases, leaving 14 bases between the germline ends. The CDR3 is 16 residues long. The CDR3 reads CASSQGGSQGTDTQYF. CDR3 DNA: TGTGCCAGCAGCCAAGGCGGGTCTCAAGGAACAGATACGCAGTATTTT.

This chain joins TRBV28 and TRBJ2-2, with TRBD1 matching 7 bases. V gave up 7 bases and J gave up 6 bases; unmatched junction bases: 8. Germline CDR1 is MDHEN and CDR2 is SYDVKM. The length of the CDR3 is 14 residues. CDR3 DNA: TGTGCCAGCACCGACAGGGACGGCCCCGGGGAGCTGTTTTTT. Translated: CASTDRDGPGELFF.

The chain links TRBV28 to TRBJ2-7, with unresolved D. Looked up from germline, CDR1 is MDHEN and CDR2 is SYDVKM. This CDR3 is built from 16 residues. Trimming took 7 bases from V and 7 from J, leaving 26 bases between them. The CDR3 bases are TGTGCCAGCATAGCTGCCCGGCCAAGGGCCCCCGGGGAGCAGTACTTC. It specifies CASIAARPRAPGEQYF.

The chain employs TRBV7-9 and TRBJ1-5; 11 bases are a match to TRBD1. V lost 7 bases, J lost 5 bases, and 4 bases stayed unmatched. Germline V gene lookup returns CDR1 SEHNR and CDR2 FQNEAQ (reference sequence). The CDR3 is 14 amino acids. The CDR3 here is CASTRTGGDQPQHF. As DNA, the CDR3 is TGTGCCAGCACCCGGACAGGGGGCGATCAGCCCCAGCATTTT. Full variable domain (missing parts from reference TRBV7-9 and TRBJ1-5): DTGVSQNPRHKITKRGQNVTFRCDPISEHNRLYWYRQTLGQGPEFLTYFQNEAQLEKSRLLSDRFSAERPKGSFSTLEIQRTEQGDSAMYLCASTRTGGDQPQHFGDGTRLSIL.

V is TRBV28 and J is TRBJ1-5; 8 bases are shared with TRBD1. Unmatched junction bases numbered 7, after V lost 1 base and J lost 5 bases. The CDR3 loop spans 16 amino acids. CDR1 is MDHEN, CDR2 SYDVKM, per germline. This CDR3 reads CASSLSPGTGHQPQHF. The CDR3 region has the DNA TGTGCCAGCAGTTTATCCCCCGGGACAGGTCATCAGCCCCAGCATTTT. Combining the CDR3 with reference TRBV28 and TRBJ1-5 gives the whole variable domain DVKVTQSSRYLVKRTGEKVFLECVQDMDHENMFWYRQDPGLGLRLIYFSYDVKMKEKGDIPEGYSVSREKKERFSLILESASTNQTSMYLCASSLSPGTGHQPQHFGDGTRLSIL.

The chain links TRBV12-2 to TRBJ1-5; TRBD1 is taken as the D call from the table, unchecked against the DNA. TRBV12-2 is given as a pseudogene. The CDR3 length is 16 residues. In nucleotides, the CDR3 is TGTGCAAGTCGCTTAGTCGCAGGAAATAGCAATCAGCCCCAGCATTTT. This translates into CASRLVAGNSNQPQHF.

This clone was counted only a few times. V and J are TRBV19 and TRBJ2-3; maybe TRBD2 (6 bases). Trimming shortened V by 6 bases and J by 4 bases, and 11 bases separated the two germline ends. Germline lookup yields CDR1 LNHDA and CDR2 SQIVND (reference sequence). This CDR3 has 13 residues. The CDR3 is CASSLGEADTQYF. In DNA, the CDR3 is TGTGCCAGTAGCTTGGGGGAGGCAGATACGCAGTATTTT.

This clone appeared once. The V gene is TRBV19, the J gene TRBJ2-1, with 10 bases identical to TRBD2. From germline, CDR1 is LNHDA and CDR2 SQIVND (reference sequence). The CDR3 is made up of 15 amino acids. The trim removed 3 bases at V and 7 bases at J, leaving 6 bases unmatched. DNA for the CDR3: TGTGCCAGTAGTATCCTAGCGGGAGCGGAAAATGAGCAGTTCTTC. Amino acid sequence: CASSILAGAENEQFF.

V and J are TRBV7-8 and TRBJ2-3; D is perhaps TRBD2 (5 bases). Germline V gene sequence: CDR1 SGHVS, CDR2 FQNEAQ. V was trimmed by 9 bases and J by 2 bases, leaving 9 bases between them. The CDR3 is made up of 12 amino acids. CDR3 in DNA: TGTGCCAGTACTAGGGTCACAGATACGCAGTATTTT. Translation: CASTRVTDTQYF.

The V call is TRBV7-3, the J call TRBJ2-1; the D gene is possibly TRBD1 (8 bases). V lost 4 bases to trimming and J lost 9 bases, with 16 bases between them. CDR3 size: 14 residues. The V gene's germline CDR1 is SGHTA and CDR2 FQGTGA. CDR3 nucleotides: TGTGCCAGCAGCTCGAGGACAGGGAGGGGTGAGCAGTTCTTC. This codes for CASSSRTGRGEQFF.

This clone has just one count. DNA of the CDR3: TGCGCCAGCAGCCAAGAGGACGCCTTTATGGCCAGGATGGAAAAACTGTTTTTT. This encodes CASSQEDAFMARMEKLFF. The chain recombines TRBV4-1 with TRBJ1-4; the D is unclear. The V end was cut by 0 bases, the J end by 8 bases, with 22 bases between. This CDR3 comprises 18 residues. The germline CDR1 and CDR2 sequences are MGHRA and YSYEKL.

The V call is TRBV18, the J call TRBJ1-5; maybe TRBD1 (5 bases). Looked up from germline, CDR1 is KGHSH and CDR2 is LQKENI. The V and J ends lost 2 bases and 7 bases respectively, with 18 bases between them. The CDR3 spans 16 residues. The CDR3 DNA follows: TGTGCCAGCTCACCAAGCGGGGCCAGCTATAACCAGCCCCAGCATTTT. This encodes CASSPSGASYNQPQHF.

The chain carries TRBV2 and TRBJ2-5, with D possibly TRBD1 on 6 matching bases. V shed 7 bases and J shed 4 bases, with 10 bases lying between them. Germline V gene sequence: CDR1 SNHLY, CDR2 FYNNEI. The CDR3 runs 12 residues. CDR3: CASKSTGETQYF. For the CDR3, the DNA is TGTGCCAGCAAATCGACAGGAGAGACCCAGTACTTC.

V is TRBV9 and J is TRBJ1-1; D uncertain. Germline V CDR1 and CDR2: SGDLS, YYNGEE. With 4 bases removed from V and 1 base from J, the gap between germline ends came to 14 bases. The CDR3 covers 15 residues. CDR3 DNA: TGTGCCAGCAGCAATACTGCAGTCCAGAACACTGAAGCTTTCTTT. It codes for CASSNTAVQNTEAFF.

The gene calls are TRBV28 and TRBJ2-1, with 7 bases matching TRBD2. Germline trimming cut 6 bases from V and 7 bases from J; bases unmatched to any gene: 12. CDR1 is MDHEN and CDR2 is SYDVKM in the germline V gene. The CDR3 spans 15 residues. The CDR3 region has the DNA TGTGCCAGCAGCCTCACCGGGACTATAACTAATGAGCAGTTCTTC. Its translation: CASSLTGTITNEQFF.

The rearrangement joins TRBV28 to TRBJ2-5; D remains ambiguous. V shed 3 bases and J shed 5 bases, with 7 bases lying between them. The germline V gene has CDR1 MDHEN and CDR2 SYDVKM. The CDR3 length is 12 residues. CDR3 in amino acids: CASSFLTETQYF. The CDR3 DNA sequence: TGTGCCAGCAGTTTCTTGACGGAGACCCAGTACTTC. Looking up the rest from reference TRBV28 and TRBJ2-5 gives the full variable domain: DVKVTQSSRYLVKRTGEKVFLECVQDMDHENMFWYRQDPGLGLRLIYFSYDVKMKEKGDIPEGYSVSREKKERFSLILESASTNQTSMYLCASSFLTETQYFGPGTRLLVL.

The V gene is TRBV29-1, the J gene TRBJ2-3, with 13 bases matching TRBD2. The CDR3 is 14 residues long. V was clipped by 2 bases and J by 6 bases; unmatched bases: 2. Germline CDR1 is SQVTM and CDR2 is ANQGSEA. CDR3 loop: CSVETSGRVDTQYF. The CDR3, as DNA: TGCAGCGTTGAAACTAGCGGGAGGGTGGATACGCAGTATTTT.

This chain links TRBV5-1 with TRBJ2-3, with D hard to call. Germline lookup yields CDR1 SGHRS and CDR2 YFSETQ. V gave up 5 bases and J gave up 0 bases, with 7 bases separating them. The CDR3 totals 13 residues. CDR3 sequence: CASRPYSTDTQYF. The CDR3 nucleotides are TGCGCCAGCAGGCCGTATAGCACAGATACGCAGTATTTT.

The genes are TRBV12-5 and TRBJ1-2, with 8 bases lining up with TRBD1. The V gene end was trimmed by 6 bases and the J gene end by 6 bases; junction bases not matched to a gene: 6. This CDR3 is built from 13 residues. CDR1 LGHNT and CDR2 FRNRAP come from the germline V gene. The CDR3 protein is CASGFGQGHGYTF. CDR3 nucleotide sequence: TGTGCTAGTGGGTTTGGACAGGGACATGGCTACACCTTC.